One sample yielded the 7 T cell receptor beta chains listed below, sequenced in a study of T cells in Graves' hyperthyroidism and ophthalmopathy. There were TCR beta CDR3 regions amplified from RNA transcripts. Initially, a first-round RT-PCR of the TCR CDR3 employed the HTBI primer set. TCRdb redid the calling of the multiplex PCR reads with MiXCR, one entry per CDR3 protein. The sample yields about 560,000 distinct CDR3 sequences, 12% to 15% seen once. The specimen was blood. These receptors all stem from a woman in her 40s with Graves' hyperthyroidism.

CDR3 nucleotide sequence: TGTGCCAGCAGCTTTGGTCGATCAGGGGGCGCCGGGGAGCTGTTTTTT. Translated, it gives CASSFGRSGGAGELFF. The J gene is TRBJ2-2, the V gene TRBV7-9, with 8 bases identical to TRBD1. Germline V gene sequence: CDR1 SEHNR, CDR2 FQNEAQ (reference sequence). The CDR3 runs to 16 residues. The V segment lost 3 bases and the J segment 6 bases; nucleotides outside the gene matches: 9.

This clonotype appeared a few times. This rearrangement joins TRBV6-1 to TRBJ2-1, with a possible D match to TRBD2 (5 bases). The CDR3 is 13 residues long. Germline CDR1 reads MNHNS; CDR2 reads SASEGT. Trimming pared 6 bases from V and 6 bases from J, leaving 12 bases between. The CDR3 DNA is TGTGCCAGCAGACCCACTAGTTTCAATGAGCAGTTCTTC. Amino acids: CASRPTSFNEQFF.

The rearrangement links TRBV6-1 to TRBJ2-5; 15 bases map to TRBD2. With V trimmed by 5 bases and J by 4 bases, 8 bases remained unmatched. Germline-derived CDR1 and CDR2 are MNHNS and SASEGT. The CDR3 is made up of 17 amino acids. CDR3: CASSPGLAGGSGETQYF. The DNA for the CDR3 is TGTGCCAGCAGTCCGGGACTAGCGGGAGGAAGCGGAGAGACCCAGTACTTC.

This clonotype was seen many times. The rearrangement links TRBV5-1 to TRBJ1-1; D is possibly TRBD1 (5 bases). Germline-derived CDR1 and CDR2 are SGHRS and YFSETQ. V was clipped by 0 bases and J by 4 bases, with 13 bases between them. CDR3 length: 15 residues. CDR3 sequence: CASSLESGLFTEAFF. CDR3 nucleotide sequence: TGCGCCAGCAGCTTGGAGTCAGGGCTCTTCACTGAAGCTTTCTTT.

Comment on this clonotype: This may be a read error: a much more frequent sequence differs by one nucleotide. The rearrangement uses TRBV20-1 and TRBJ2-7; D uncertain. CDR1 DFQATT and CDR2 SNEGSKA come from the germline V gene (reference sequence). This CDR3 has 13 residues. Deletions cut 0 bases from V and 2 bases from J, with 8 bases between. The CDR3 DNA sequence: TGCAGTGCTAGAGATTTTGACGCCTACGAGCAGTACTTC. This gives the protein CSARDFDAYEQYF.

This clonotype was detected a few times. CDR3 DNA: TGTGCCAGTAGTGCGCCGGGACAGGACTACAATGAGCAGTTCTTC. It specifies CASSAPGQDYNEQFF. V and J are TRBV19 and TRBJ2-1; 8 bases are shared with TRBD1. After removal of 5 bases from V and 3 bases from J, the junction contained 6 bases not matched to a gene. Germline loops: CDR1 LNHDA, CDR2 SQIVND (reference sequence). This CDR3 spans 15 amino acids.

The chain has TRBV12-3 or TRBV12-4 and TRBJ2-2; TRBD2 agrees at 8 bases. The CDR3 runs 16 residues. The junction had 7 bases not matched to a gene; V was cut back by 6 bases and J by 1 base. This chain's CDR3 is CASSRRTSLNTGELFF. The CDR3 DNA follows: TGTGCCAGCAGCCGCCGGACTAGCCTGAACACCGGGGAGCTGTTTTTT.